This T cell receptor (beta chain) was recorded in a study of blood T cell repertoires in COVID-19. CDR3 length equals 13 residues. Germline V gives CDR1 SQVTM, CDR2 ANQGSEA. V shed 7 bases and J shed 0 bases, with 10 bases lying between them. Original data processing: For nucleated cells, counts were estimated from reference gene primer amplification. Method: immunoSEQ multiplex PCR; TCRdb's copy keeps in-frame clones and lacks some. V and J calls and clone size follow that table, whereas D and trimming were derived from the DNA. The sample carries about 94,000 clones, about four fifths recorded once.

The source material was peripheral blood. The TCR was taken from a man in his 70s with COVID-19, enrolled during active disease. This chain links TRBV29-1 with TRBJ1-3, with a possible D match to TRBD1 (5 bases). CDR3 protein: CSATGSSGNTIYF. CDR3 coding DNA: TGCAGCGCCACAGGAAGCTCTGGAAACACCATATATTTT.